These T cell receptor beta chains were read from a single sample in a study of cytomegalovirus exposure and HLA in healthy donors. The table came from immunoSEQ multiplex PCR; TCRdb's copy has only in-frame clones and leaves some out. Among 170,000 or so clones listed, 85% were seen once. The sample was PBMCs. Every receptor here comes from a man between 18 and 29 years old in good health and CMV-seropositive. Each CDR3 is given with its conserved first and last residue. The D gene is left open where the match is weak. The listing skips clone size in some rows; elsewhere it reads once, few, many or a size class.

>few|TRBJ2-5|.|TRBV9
CASSVGTQETQYF
TGTGCCAGCAGCGTAGGGACACAAGAGACCCAGTACTTC
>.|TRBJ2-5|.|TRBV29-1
CSAVRGYLETQYF
TGCAGCGCCGTGAGGGGGTATTTAGAGACCCAGTACTTC
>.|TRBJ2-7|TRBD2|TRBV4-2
CASSHGLAESFSYEQYF
TGTGCCAGCAGCCACGGACTAGCGGAGTCCTTCTCCTACGAGCAGTACTTC
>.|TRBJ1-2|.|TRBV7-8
CASSPWVGRGGYTF
TGTGCCAGCAGCCCATGGGTGGGGCGCGGTGGCTACACCTTC
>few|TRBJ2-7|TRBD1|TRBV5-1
CASSSGTGTGDEQYF
TGCGCCAGCAGCTCCGGGACAGGAACAGGGGACGAGCAGTACTTC
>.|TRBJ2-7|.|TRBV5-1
CASSLAGTRVDEQYF
TGCGCCAGCAGCTTGGCGGGTACCAGGGTAGACGAGCAGTACTTC
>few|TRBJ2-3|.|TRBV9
CASSQDRREGWDTQYF
TGTGCCAGCAGCCAAGACCGCCGTGAGGGTTGGGATACGCAGTATTTT
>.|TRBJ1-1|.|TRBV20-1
CSVSRGTEAFF
TGCAGTGTTTCCAGGGGCACTGAAGCTTTCTTT
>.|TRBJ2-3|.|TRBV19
CASSWGRTDTQYF
TGTGCCAGTAGTTGGGGGCGCACAGATACGCAGTATTTT
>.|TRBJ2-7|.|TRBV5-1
CASSLSSGGSYEQYF
TGCGCCAGCAGCTTATCGTCAGGGGGGAGCTACGAGCAGTACTTC
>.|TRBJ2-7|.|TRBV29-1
CSVEDNSYEQYF
TGCAGCGTTGAGGACAACTCCTACGAGCAGTACTTC
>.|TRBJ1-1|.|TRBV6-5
CASGPGQNTEAFF
TGTGCCAGCGGACCGGGACAAAACACTGAAGCTTTCTTT
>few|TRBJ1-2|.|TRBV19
CASSLYAPTGYTF
TGTGCCAGTAGTCTCTACGCCCCCACTGGCTACACCTTC
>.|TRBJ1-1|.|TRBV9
CASSVSPFLGVNTEAFF
TGTGCCAGCAGCGTAAGTCCTTTTTTAGGAGTGAACACTGAAGCTTTCTTT
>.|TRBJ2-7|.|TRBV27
CASTSPSRGGDYEQYF
TGTGCCAGCACCTCCCCAAGTCGGGGTGGAGATTACGAGCAGTACTTC
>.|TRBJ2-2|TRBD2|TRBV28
CASGTSAGELFF
TGTGCCAGCGGGACTAGCGCCGGGGAGCTGTTTTTT
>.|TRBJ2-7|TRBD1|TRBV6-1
CATTSGTGRYEQYF
TGTGCCACCACCTCCGGGACAGGGCGGTACGAGCAGTACTTC
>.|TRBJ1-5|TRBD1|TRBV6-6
CASSSRQGVRQPQHF
TGTGCCAGCAGCTCCCGACAGGGGGTGCGTCAGCCCCAGCATTTT
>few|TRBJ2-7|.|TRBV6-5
CASSPRSFYEQYF
TGTGCCAGCAGCCCCAGGTCCTTCTACGAGCAGTACTTC
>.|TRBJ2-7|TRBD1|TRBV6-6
CASSYGTGEREQYF
TGTGCCAGCAGTTACGGGACAGGGGAGCGCGAGCAGTACTTC
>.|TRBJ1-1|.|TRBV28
CASSLSRRGEAFF
TGTGCCAGCAGTTTGAGCAGGCGGGGGGAAGCTTTCTTT
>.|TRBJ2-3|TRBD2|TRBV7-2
CASSLRGGANTDTQYF
TGTGCCAGCAGCTTACGGGGGGGGGCTAACACAGATACGCAGTATTTT
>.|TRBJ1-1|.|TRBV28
CASTPGGGETEAFF
TGTGCCAGCACCCCGGGCGGAGGGGAAACTGAAGCTTTCTTT
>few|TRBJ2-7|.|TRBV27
CASSLGVTGTYEQYF
TGTGCCAGCAGTTTAGGAGTCACGGGGACCTACGAGCAGTACTTC
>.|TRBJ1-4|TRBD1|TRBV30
CAWRATGGNEKLFF
TGTGCCTGGAGAGCGACAGGGGGTAATGAAAAACTGTTTTTT
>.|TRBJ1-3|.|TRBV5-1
CASSLDLRGGNTIYF
TGCGCCAGCAGCTTGGACCTCCGAGGGGGAAACACCATATATTTT
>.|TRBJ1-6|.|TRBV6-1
CASSEFEGTSNSPLHF
TGTGCCAGCAGTGAATTTGAGGGGACATCTAATTCACCCCTCCACTTT
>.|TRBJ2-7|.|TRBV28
CASSYRSGSYEQYF
TGTGCCAGCAGTTACCGGTCGGGCTCCTACGAGCAGTACTTC
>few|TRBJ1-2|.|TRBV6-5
CASSPLVRGDYGYTF
TGTGCCAGCAGCCCACTAGTCAGGGGTGACTATGGCTACACCTTC
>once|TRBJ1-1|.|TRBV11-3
CASSFSRGPNTEAFF
TGTGCCAGCAGCTTTTCCAGGGGACCGAACACTGAAGCTTTCTTT
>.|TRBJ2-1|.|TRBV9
CASSVGNRVYEQFF
TGTGCCAGCAGCGTAGGGAACAGGGTCTATGAGCAGTTCTTC
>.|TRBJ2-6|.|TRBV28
CASSLRQYRVRTSGANVLTF
TGTGCCAGCAGTTTGCGGCAATACAGGGTACGGACCTCTGGGGCCAACGTCCTGACTTTC
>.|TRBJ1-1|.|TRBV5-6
CASSLLRGGDEAFF
TGTGCCAGCAGCCTCCTCAGGGGTGGTGATGAAGCTTTCTTT
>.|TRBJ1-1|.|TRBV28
CASSLLRTQNTEAFF
TGTGCCAGCAGTTTATTGAGGACACAGAACACTGAAGCTTTCTTT
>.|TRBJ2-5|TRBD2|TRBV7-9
CASSLVASGGQETQYF
TGTGCCAGCAGCTTAGTCGCTAGCGGGGGCCAAGAGACCCAGTACTTC
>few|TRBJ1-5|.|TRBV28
CATSGQSDQPQHF
TGTGCCACCTCTGGACAGTCCGATCAGCCCCAGCATTTT
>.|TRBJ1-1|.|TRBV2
CASSEGGSAFF
TGTGCCAGCAGTGAAGGGGGCTCAGCTTTCTTT
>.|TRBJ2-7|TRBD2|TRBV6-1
CASSAGGLAGSVYEQYF
TGTGCCAGCAGTGCAGGGGGACTAGCGGGATCAGTTTACGAGCAGTACTTC
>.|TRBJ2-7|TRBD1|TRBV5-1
CASSWTGEGRQYF
TGCGCCAGCAGCTGGACAGGGGAGGGGAGGCAGTACTTC
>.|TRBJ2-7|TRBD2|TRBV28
CASSLTLGSGSAYEQYF
TGTGCCAGCAGTTTAACCCTAGGAAGCGGGAGCGCCTACGAGCAGTACTTC